This T cell receptor beta chain was profiled in a study of blood T cell repertoires in COVID-19. Germline CDR1 is KGHSH and CDR2 is LQKENI. The CDR3 totals 17 residues. Trimming removed 2 bases from V and 4 bases from J; junction bases left unmatched: 13. Participants were aged roughly 18 to 90 years, lived in 24 US areas, and enrolled virtually. Participants' reported clinical history set cohort assignment. Resolution of symptoms, clearance, or two negative PCRs was present in recovered Cohort 3 donors. In the source study's methods: Reference gene primer amplification gave nucleated cell count estimates. Measured with immunoSEQ multiplex PCR; TCRdb has only the in-frame clones, and not every one. D and trimming come from the DNA, and the V and J calls and clone size come from that table. In the table there are about 250,000 clones, 75% to 90% of which are singletons.

The origin of this receptor is a woman between 18 and 29 years old who had recovered from COVID-19. The gene calls are TRBV18 and TRBJ1-2; 7 bases match TRBD1. The sequencing input was PBMCs or T cells enriched from blood (not recorded which). The CDR3 sequence: CASSPDGTAPFIYGYTF. As DNA, the CDR3 is TGTGCCAGCTCACCAGACGGGACAGCACCTTTTATCTATGGCTACACCTTC.